Below are 10 T cell receptor beta chains sequenced from a single sample in a study of OX40 agonist ivuxolimab in advanced cancers. TCRdb's copy holds only in-frame clones and misses some; the assay was immunoSEQ multiplex PCR. The sample holds about 15,000 clones, about 81% seen once. Material: CD4+ or CD8+ T cells sorted from blood, obtained in a trial of the OX40 agonist ivuxolimab. These receptors all come from an adult with an advanced solid tumor such as melanoma, head and neck, liver or kidney cancer.

The J gene is TRBJ2-7, the V gene TRBV30; a weak D match, TRBD2 (7 bases). This CDR3 region has 13 residues. CDR1 and CDR2 (germline): GTSNPN, SVGIG (reference sequence). The germline V and J ends were trimmed by 7 bases and 4 bases, with 17 bases remaining between them. The CDR3 DNA sequence: TGTGCCTACCTGGGGGGGCGATTGTACGAGCAGTACTTC. Translation: CAYLGGRLYEQYF.

The chain couples TRBV27 to TRBJ1-5; D perhaps matches TRBD1 (5 bases). The germline gives CDR1 MNHEY, CDR2 SMNVEV (reference sequence). V was clipped by 3 bases and J by 1 base, with 7 bases between them. This CDR3 has 14 amino acids. CDR3 DNA: TGTGCCAGCAGTTTGTCAGGGAGCAATCAGCCCCAGCATTTT. Residues: CASSLSGSNQPQHF.

This clone was seen ten or more times. The chain uses TRBV4-3 and TRBJ2-7; 8 bases are shared with TRBD1. The CDR3 has 19 amino acids. Germline V gives CDR1 LGHNA, CDR2 YSLEER. Trimming cost V 1 base and J 5 bases; bases outside gene matches: 19. The CDR3 sequence: CASSQAPDRAYPKTNEQYF. The CDR3 nucleotides are TGCGCCAGCAGCCAAGCCCCGGACAGGGCTTATCCGAAAACCAACGAGCAGTACTTC.

This clone came up once. V usage is TRBV6-1 and J usage is TRBJ1-2; maybe TRBD1 (6 bases). Looked up from germline, CDR1 is MNHNS and CDR2 is SASEGT. This CDR3 is 12 amino acids long. Trimming cost V 6 bases and J 4 bases, with 9 bases left between them. The CDR3 loop is CASRDSGYGYTF. In nucleotides, the CDR3 is TGTGCCAGCAGGGACAGCGGCTATGGCTACACCTTC.

The chain is built from TRBV28 and TRBJ2-7; TRBD2 might be the D (6 bases). The length of the CDR3 is 14 residues. Trimming shortened V by 2 bases and J by 5 bases, and 13 bases separated the two germline ends. CDR1 and CDR2 from the germline V gene are MDHEN and SYDVKM. CDR3 in amino acids: CASSLARGANEQYF. CDR3 sequence (DNA): TGTGCCAGCAGTTTAGCACGCGGGGCCAACGAGCAGTACTTC.

The chain joins TRBV7-3 to TRBJ2-1; D possibly corresponds to TRBD2 (6 bases). From germline, CDR1 is SGHTA and CDR2 FQGTGA. The CDR3 has 15 residues. Trimming cost V 2 bases and J 3 bases, with 11 bases left between them. The CDR3 is CASSLGAGSYNEQFF. CDR3 DNA: TGTGCCAGCAGCTTAGGGGCGGGAAGCTACAATGAGCAGTTCTTC.

This clone is a singleton in its sample. This chain uses TRBV19 with TRBJ2-1, with a tentative D call TRBD1 (5 bases). V was cut by 5 bases and J by 3 bases, with 8 bases left in between. CDR1 and CDR2 from the germline V gene are LNHDA and SQIVND (reference sequence). This CDR3 has 13 residues. For the CDR3, the DNA is TGTGCCAGTAGTCCGCAGGGCTACAATGAGCAGTTCTTC. Amino acid sequence: CASSPQGYNEQFF.

The chain carries TRBV13 and TRBJ2-7; TRBD1 agrees at 12 bases. The length of the CDR3 is 14 residues. The trim removed 6 bases at V and 7 bases at J, leaving 7 bases unmatched. Per germline, CDR1 PRHDT and CDR2 FYEKMQ (reference sequence). The CDR3 DNA is TGTGCCAGCAGGGAGGGACAGGGGGCGAAGGAGCAGTACTTC. This sequence encodes CASREGQGAKEQYF.

The chain combines TRBV28 with TRBJ2-2; D call uncertain. The length of the CDR3 is 13 residues. Germline CDR1 reads MDHEN; CDR2 reads SYDVKM. Trimming cost V 3 bases and J 5 bases, with 7 bases left between them. The CDR3 sequence: CASSFTGTGELFF. The CDR3 DNA follows: TGTGCCAGCAGTTTTACGGGTACCGGGGAGCTGTTTTTT.

The genes are TRBV13 and TRBJ2-1, with TRBD1 matching over 8 bases. The length of the CDR3 is 15 residues. With 5 bases clipped from V and 7 bases from J, the junction kept 10 bases outside the gene matches. Germline lookup yields CDR1 PRHDT and CDR2 FYEKMQ (reference sequence). CDR3 DNA sequence: TGTGCCAGCAGCAAAAAACTTACAGGGGGAAATGAGCAGTTCTTC. Translation: CASSKKLTGGNEQFF.